The entry below describes one TCR beta chain. Its antigen is as yet unknown. MiXCR, applied by TCRdb to the 5' RACE reads, yields one record per CDR3 protein. The sample includes approximately 300,000 distinct CDR3 sequences, roughly 15% seen only once; the top ten take more than 20%. This CDR3 comprises 13 residues. V lost 7 bases, J lost 6 bases, and 13 bases lay in between. The data were taken from a study of T-cell memory formation after mild COVID-19. Study-level points and caveats: Balance between CD4 and CD8 was seen in clones contracting day 15 to 85, and a CD4+ lean was seen in later expanders. Whether day 37 second-wave clones are SARS-CoV-2-specific was not confirmed.

This receptor was identified in a man aged 18 to 35 who had mild COVID-19 (a few samples of this study predate the infection). Cell type and time point are not known. Specimen: PBMCs or a T cell subset sorted from them (not recorded which). The V gene is TRBV12-3 or TRBV12-4, the J gene TRBJ2-1, with D uncertain. In DNA form, the CDR3 reads TGTGCCAGCATGTTACTCTATTCCAATGAGCAGTTCTTC. This encodes CASMLLYSNEQFF.